This entry is about one T cell receptor (beta chain). What it binds is not known. These data belong to a study of T cell responses to AZD1222 COVID-19 vaccine. Study results and caveats: Variant regions that are unmutated are reportedly the target of nearly half of spike-specific TCRs. Clonal diversity was possibly underestimated, and white British individuals and females predominated among donors. Vaccination with two AZD1222 doses was followed by a rise in Spike-specific TCR breadth and depth.

The CDR3 is 12 amino acids. V was pared by 5 bases and J by 13 bases, with 7 bases of the junction left unmatched. Per germline, CDR1 ENHRY and CDR2 SYGVKD. This table comes from immunoSEQ multiplex PCR, and its TCRdb copy is limited to in-frame clones, with some not included. The table has tens of thousands of clones, approximately 89% seen once. The receptor was derived from an adult in good health. The source was peripheral blood, collected on day 0 of AZD1222 vaccination. The chain joins TRBV10-3 to TRBJ1-1, with 10 bases fitting TRBD1. The CDR3 bases are TGTGCCATCAGTCCGGGACAGGGGCGCCTTTTCTTT. Encoded protein: CAISPGQGRLFF.